This T cell receptor beta chain emerged from a study of neurological immune-mediated disorders. Overall study results and limits: None of the CDR3 amino acid sequences of expanded clones recurred across subjects, suggesting private repertoires in all groups.

This sample's time point: longitudinal time-point 1 (baseline). It was from 2 million PBMCs stored at -80 C that the unsorted libraries were obtained. 5'RACE employing 10-nucleotide random UMIs yielded the cDNA. The output of every sequencing run, over 170 million TCR-beta sequences, came from 15-18 subjects. TCRdb re-analysed the 5' RACE reads in MiXCR, keeping a single row per CDR3 protein. The repertoire holds tens of thousands of distinct CDR3 sequences, around 10% seen once, with less than 8.5% in the top ten. Comments on this clonotype: Its antigen is undetermined.

The CDR3 covers 16 residues. Trimming stripped 3 bases from V and 6 bases from J, with 18 bases between. The germline V gene encodes CDR1 SGHVS and CDR2 FNYEAQ. What was sequenced was PBMCs. The chain carries TRBV7-6 and TRBJ2-1; tentative D call: TRBD1 (8 bases). The receptor's source is a male donor with HTLV-1-associated myelopathy (HAM/TSP). CDR3 sequence: CASSLTGEGPGNEQFF. CDR3 nucleotides: TGTGCCAGCAGCTTGACAGGGGAGGGGCCCGGCAATGAGCAGTTCTTC.